Sequencing of this T cell receptor beta chain was carried out in a study of blood T cells in healthy people across ages. The ends were cut back, 4 bases at V and 6 bases at J, with 15 bases in the middle. Germline V CDR1 and CDR2: SGHDN, FVKESK. The CDR3 totals 14 residues. For the second PCR, which ran for 7 to 11 cycles, a sample-barcoded 5' primer and a J-beta primer mix were used. TCRdb reprocessed the 5' RACE reads with MiXCR, giving one entry per CDR3 protein. The top ten clones hold 20% to 25% of a sample with some 1.8 million distinct CDR3 sequences, approximately 40% of them seen once. This chain connects TRBV14 to TRBJ1-1, with a possible D match to TRBD1 (5 bases). The sequencing sample was made of blood. This clonotype was sampled from a human donor in good health. Written as DNA, the CDR3 is TGTGCCAGCAGCCTGGGTGGGGGAGGCGCTGAAGCTTTCTTT. Amino acid sequence: CASSLGGGGAEAFF.